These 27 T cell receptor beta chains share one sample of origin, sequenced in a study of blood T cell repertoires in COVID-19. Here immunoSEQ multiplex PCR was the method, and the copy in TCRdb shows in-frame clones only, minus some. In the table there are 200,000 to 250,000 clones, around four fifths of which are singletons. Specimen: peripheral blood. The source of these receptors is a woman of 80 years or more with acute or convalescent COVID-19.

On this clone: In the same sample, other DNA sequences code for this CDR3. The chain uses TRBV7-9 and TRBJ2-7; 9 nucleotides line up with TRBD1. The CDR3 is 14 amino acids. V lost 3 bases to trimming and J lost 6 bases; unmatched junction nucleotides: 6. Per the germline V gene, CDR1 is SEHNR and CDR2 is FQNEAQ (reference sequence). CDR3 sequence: CASSFGQGRGEQYF. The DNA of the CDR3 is TGTGCCAGCAGCTTCGGACAGGGGCGGGGCGAGCAGTACTTC.

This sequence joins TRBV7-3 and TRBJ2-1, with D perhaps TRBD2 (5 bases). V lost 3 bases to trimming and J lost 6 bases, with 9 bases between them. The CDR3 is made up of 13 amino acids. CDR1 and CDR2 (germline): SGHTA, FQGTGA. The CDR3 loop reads CASSLDWPNEQFF. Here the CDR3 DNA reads TGTGCCAGCAGCTTGGACTGGCCCAATGAGCAGTTCTTC.

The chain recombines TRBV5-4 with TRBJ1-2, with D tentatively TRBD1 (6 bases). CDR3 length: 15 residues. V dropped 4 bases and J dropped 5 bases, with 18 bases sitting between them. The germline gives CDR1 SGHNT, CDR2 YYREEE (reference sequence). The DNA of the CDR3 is TGTGCCAGCAGCCCGGGGACATCCGGTCGGTATGGCTACACCTTC. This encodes CASSPGTSGRYGYTF.

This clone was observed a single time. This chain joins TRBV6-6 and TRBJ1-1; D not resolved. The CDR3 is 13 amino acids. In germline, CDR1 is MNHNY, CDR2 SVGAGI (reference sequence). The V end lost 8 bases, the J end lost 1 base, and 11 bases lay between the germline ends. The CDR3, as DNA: TGTGCCAGCCTGCTCCGACAGAACACTGAAGCTTTCTTT. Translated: CASLLRQNTEAFF.

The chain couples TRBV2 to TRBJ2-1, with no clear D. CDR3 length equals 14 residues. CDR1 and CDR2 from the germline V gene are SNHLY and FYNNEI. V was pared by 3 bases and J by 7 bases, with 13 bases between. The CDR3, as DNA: TGTGCCAGCAGTGATTCCCCCCTTTTAAATGAGCAGTTCTTC. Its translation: CASSDSPLLNEQFF.

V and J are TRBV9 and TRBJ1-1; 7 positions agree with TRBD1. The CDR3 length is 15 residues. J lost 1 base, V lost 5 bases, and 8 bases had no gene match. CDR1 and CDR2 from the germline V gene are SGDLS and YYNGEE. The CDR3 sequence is CASSYSQGENTEAFF. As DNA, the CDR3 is TGTGCCAGCAGTTATAGTCAGGGGGAGAACACTGAAGCTTTCTTT.

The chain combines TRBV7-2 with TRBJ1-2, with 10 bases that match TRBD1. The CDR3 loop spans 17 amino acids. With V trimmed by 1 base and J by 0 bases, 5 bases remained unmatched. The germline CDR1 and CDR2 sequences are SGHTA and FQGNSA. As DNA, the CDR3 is TGTGCCAGCAGCTTAGACGGGACAGGGGATACTAACTATGGCTACACCTTC. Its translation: CASSLDGTGDTNYGYTF.

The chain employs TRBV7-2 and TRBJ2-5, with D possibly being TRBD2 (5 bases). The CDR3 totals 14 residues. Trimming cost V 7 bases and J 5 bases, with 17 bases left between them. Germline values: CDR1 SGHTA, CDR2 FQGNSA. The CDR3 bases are TGTGCCAGCACGCCCACTACGGGCGGGGAGACCCAGTACTTC. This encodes CASTPTTGGETQYF.

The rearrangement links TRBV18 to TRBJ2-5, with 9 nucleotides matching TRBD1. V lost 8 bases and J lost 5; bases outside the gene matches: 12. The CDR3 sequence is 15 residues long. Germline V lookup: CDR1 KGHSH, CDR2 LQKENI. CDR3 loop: CASSKTGTGSETQYF. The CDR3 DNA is TGTGCCAGCAGTAAAACCGGGACAGGGTCCGAGACCCAGTACTTC.

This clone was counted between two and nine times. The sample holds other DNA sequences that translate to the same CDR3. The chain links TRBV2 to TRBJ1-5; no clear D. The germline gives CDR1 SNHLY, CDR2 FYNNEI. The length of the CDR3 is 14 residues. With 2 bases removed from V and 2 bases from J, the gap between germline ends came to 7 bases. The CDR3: CASSERYGNQPQHF. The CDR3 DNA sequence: TGTGCCAGCAGTGAACGGTACGGCAATCAGCCCCAGCATTTT. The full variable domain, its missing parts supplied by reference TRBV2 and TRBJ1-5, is EPEVTQTPSHQVTQMGQEVILRCVPISNHLYFYWYRQILGQKVEFLVSFYNNEISEKSEIFDDQFSVERPDGSNFTLKIRSTKLEDSAMYFCASSERYGNQPQHFGDGTRLSIL.

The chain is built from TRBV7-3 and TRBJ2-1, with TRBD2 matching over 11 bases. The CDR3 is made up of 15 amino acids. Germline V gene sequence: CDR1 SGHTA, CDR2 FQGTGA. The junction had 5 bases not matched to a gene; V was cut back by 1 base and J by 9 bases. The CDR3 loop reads CASSLSSGRGGEQFF. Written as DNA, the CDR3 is TGTGCCAGCAGCTTAAGTAGCGGGAGGGGCGGTGAGCAGTTCTTC.

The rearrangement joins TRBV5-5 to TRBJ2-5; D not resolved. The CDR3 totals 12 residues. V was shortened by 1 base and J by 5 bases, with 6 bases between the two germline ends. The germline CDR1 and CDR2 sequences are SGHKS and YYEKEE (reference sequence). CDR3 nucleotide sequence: TGTGCCAGCAGCTTGACGGTGGAGACCCAGTACTTC. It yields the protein CASSLTVETQYF.

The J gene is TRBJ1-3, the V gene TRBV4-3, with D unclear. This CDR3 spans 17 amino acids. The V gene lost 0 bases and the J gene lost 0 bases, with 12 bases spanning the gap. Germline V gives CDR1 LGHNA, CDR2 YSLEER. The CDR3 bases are TGCGCCAGCAGCCAAGACTGGGGAGCCTACTCTGGAAACACCATATATTTT. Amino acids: CASSQDWGAYSGNTIYF.

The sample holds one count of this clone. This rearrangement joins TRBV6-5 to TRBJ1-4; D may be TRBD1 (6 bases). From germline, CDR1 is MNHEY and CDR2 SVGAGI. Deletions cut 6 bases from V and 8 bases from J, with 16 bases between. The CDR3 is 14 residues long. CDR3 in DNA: TGTGCCAGCAGACAGGGTGTTTTAGGCGAAAAACTGTTTTTT. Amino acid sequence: CASRQGVLGEKLFF.

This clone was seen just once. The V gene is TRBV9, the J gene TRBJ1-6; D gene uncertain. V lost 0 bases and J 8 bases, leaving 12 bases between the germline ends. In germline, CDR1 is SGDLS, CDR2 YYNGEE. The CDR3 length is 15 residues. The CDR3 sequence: CASSVDWVADSPLHF. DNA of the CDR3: TGTGCCAGCAGCGTAGACTGGGTTGCGGATTCACCCCTCCACTTT.

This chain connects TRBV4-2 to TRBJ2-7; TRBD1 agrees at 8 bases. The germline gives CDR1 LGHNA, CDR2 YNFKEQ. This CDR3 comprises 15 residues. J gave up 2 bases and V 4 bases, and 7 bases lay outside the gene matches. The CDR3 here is CASSPRTGSPYEQYF. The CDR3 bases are TGTGCCAGCAGCCCTCGGACAGGGAGTCCCTACGAGCAGTACTTC.

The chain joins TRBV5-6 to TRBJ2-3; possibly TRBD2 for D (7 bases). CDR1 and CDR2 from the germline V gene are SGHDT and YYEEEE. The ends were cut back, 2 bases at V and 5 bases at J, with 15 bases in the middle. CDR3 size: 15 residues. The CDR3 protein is CASSFRGGAGDTQYF. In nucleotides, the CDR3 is TGTGCCAGCAGCTTCCGAGGGGGGGCCGGAGATACGCAGTATTTT.

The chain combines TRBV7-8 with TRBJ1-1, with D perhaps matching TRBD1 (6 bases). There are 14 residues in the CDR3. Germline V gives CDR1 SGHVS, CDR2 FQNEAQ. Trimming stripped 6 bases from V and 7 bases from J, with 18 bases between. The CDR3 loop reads CASSPQGRGGEAFF. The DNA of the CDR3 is TGTGCCAGCAGTCCCCAGGGCAGGGGCGGTGAAGCTTTCTTT. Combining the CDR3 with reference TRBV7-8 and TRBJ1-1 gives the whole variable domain GAGVSQSPRYKVAKRGQDVALRCDPISGHVSLFWYQQALGQGPEFLTYFQNEAQLDKSGLPSDRFFAERPEGSVSTLKIQRTQQEDSAVYLCASSPQGRGGEAFFGQGTRLTVV.

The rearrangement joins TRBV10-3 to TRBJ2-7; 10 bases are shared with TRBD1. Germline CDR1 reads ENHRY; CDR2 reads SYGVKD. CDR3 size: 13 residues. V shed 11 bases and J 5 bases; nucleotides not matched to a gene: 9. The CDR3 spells CAARGQGIDEQYF. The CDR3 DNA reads TGTGCCGCACGGGGACAGGGGATCGACGAGCAGTACTTC.

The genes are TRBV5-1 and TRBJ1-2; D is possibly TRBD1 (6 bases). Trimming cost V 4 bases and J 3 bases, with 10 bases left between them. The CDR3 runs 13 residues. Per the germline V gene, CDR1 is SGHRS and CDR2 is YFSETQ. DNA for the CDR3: TGCGCCAGCAGCCAGACAGGTGACTATGGCTACACCTTC. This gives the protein CASSQTGDYGYTF.

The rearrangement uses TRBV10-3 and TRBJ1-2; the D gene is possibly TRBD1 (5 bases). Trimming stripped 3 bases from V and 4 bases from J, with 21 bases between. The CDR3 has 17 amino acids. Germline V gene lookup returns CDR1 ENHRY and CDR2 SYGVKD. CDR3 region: CAISDAQGVFSPYGYTF. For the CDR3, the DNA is TGTGCCATCAGTGACGCGCAGGGTGTATTTTCCCCCTATGGCTACACCTTC.

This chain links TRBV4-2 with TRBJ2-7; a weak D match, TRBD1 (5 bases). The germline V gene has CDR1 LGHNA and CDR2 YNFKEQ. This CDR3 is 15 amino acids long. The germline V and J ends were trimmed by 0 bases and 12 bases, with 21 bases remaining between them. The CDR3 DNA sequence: TGTGCCAGCAGCCAAGAGGGGCAGAGTAGGTCCAGGCTGTACTTC. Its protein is CASSQEGQSRSRLYF.

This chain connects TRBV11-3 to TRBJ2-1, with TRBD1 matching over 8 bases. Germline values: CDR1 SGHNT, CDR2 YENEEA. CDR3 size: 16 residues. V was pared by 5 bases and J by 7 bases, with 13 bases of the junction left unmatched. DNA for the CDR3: TGTGCCAGCAGCCGTAATGACAGGGGCATCCGGAATGAGCAGTTCTTC. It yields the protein CASSRNDRGIRNEQFF.

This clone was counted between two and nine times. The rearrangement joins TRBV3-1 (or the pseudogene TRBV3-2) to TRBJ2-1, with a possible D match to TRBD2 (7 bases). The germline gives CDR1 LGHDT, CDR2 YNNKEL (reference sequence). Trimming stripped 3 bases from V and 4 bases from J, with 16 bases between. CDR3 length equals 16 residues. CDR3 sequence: CASSQQSGGRYNEQFF. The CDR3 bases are TGTGCCAGCAGCCAGCAGTCGGGGGGCCGTTACAATGAGCAGTTCTTC.

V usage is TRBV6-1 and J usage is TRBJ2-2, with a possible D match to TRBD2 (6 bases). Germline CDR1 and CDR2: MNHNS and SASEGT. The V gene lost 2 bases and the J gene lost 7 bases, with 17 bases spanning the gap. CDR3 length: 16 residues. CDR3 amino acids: CASSEFRFGSGGELFF. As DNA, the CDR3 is TGTGCCAGCAGTGAATTCCGCTTCGGGAGTGGCGGGGAGCTGTTTTTT.

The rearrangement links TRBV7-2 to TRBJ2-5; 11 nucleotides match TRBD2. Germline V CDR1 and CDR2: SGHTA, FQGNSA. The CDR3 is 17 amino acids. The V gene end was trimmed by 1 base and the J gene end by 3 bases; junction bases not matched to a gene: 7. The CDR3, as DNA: TGTGCCAGCAGCTTAGGGGGCGCACTAGCGGGAGAAGAGACCCAGTACTTC. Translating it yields CASSLGGALAGEETQYF. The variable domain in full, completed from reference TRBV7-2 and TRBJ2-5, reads GAGVSQSPSNKVTEKGKDVELRCDPISGHTALYWYRQSLGQGLEFLIYFQGNSAPDKSGLPSDRFSAERTGGSVSTLTIQRTQQEDSAVYLCASSLGGALAGEETQYFGPGTRLLVL.

The CDR3 protein is CASSRISEGVYNEQFF. The CDR3 coding sequence is TGTGCCAGCAGCCGAATCTCCGAGGGAGTGTACAATGAGCAGTTCTTC. The chain has TRBV5-6 and TRBJ2-1; perhaps TRBD2 as D (5 bases). The CDR3 runs 16 residues. The germline V gene encodes CDR1 SGHDT and CDR2 YYEEEE. Trimming took 4 bases from V and 4 from J, leaving 18 bases between them.